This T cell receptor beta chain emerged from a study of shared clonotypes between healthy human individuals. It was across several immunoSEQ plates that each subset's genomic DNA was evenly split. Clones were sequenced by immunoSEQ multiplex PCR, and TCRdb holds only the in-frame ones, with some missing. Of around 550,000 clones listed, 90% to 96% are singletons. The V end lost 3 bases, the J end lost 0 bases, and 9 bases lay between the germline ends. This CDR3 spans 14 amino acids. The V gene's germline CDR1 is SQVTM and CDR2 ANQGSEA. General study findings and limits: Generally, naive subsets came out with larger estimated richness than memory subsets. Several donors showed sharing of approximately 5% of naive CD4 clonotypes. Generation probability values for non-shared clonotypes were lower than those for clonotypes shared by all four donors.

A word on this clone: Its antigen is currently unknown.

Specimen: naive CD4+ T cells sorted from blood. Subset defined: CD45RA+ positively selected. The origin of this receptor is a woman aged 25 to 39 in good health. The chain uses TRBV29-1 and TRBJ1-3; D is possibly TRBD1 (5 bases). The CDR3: CSVDDRGSGNTIYF. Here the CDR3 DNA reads TGCAGCGTTGACGATAGGGGCTCTGGAAACACCATATATTTT.